The 30 T cell receptor beta chains in this list originate from one sample, sequenced in a study of technical replicates of blood from a handful of donors listed by TCRdb under 2017. The library was prepared using the immunoSEQ multiplex PCR assay. Sourced from immuneACCESS, this table was stored by TCRdb with only in-frame sequences that have V and J called. A share of the clones is absent; for the studies checked, an unresolved V gene accounts for under half, and the remainder has no known explanation. This sample has approximately 97,000 clones in its table, and around 95% of those were observed once. Around 0.35% of the sample is taken by the ten largest. The source material was T cells isolated from PBMCs. The origin of the receptors is a human donor in good health.

The chain is built from TRBV10-3 and TRBJ1-5; TRBD1 matches at 8 bases. There are 14 residues in the CDR3. J gave up 7 bases and V 0 bases, and 2 bases lay outside the gene matches. The germline V gene has CDR1 ENHRY and CDR2 SYGVKD. CDR3 bases: TGTGCCATCAGTGAGTCTGACAGGGGCCAGCCCCAGCATTTT. Translated, it gives CAISESDRGQPQHF.

The J gene is TRBJ2-2, the V gene TRBV11-3; no clear D. This CDR3 spans 16 amino acids. The ends were cut back, 0 bases at V and 4 bases at J, with 12 bases in the middle. Germline lookup yields CDR1 SGHNT and CDR2 YENEEA. The CDR3 DNA reads TGTGCCAGCAGCTTAGATACGTGGGCCGTCACCGGGGAGCTGTTTTTT. Translated, it gives CASSLDTWAVTGELFF.

The chain employs TRBV5-3 and TRBJ2-1; 9 bases are a match to TRBD2. TRBV5-3 is an open reading frame whose function is uncertain. J was trimmed by 12 bases and V by 1 base; bases with no gene match: 17. The length of the CDR3 is 17 residues. The CDR3 spells CARSLPGLACAKGVQFF. CDR3 in DNA: TGTGCCAGAAGCTTGCCGGGACTAGCTTGTGCTAAAGGGGTGCAGTTCTTC.

V and J are TRBV10-3 and TRBJ1-2, with D maybe TRBD1 (6 bases). The germline V gene has CDR1 ENHRY and CDR2 SYGVKD. V lost 6 bases and J lost 8, with 10 bases in between. The CDR3 totals 11 residues. The CDR3 bases are TGTGCCATCAGCCAGGGGTTCGGCTACACCTTC. This translates into CAISQGFGYTF.

This clone was counted between two and nine times. The chain combines TRBV14 with TRBJ1-1; TRBD1 agrees at 10 bases. V shed 2 bases, J shed 5 bases, and the junction held 2 bases outside the gene matches. CDR1 and CDR2 (germline): SGHDN, FVKESK. The CDR3 totals 14 residues. CDR3: CASSQRTGGTEAFF. In nucleotides, the CDR3 is TGTGCCAGCAGCCAAAGGACAGGGGGAACTGAAGCTTTCTTT.

This chain uses TRBV29-1 with TRBJ1-1; D ambiguous. The CDR3 contains 13 residues. The germline V and J ends were trimmed by 5 bases and 6 bases, with 16 bases remaining between them. Germline V gene lookup returns CDR1 SQVTM and CDR2 ANQGSEA. In DNA form, the CDR3 reads TGCAGCGTTAACCGGGTCCTAGGCGCTGAAGCTTTCTTT. Translating gives CSVNRVLGAEAFF. Based on the CDR3 plus reference TRBV29-1 and TRBJ1-1, the full variable domain is SAVISQKPSRDICQRGTSLTIQCQVDSQVTMMFWYRQQPGQSLTLIATANQGSEATYESGFVIDKFPISRPNLTFSTLTVSNMSPEDSSIYLCSVNRVLGAEAFFGQGTRLTVV.

V is TRBV4-3 and J is TRBJ1-3; 8 bases are a match to TRBD1. With V trimmed by 0 bases and J by 2 bases, 0 bases remained unmatched. This CDR3 is built from 15 residues. Germline V gives CDR1 LGHNA, CDR2 YSLEER. Here the CDR3 DNA reads TGCGCCAGCAGCCAAGAGACAGGGGCTGGAAACACCATATATTTT. Its protein product is CASSQETGAGNTIYF.

The V and J genes are TRBV2 and TRBJ1-5; D gene ambiguous. From germline, CDR1 is SNHLY and CDR2 FYNNEI. V shed 5 bases and J shed 0 bases, with 11 bases lying between them. The CDR3 extends over 15 amino acids. CDR3 sequence (DNA): TGTGCCAGCAGTCCTCAATCCTATAGCAATCAGCCCCAGCATTTT. Translation: CASSPQSYSNQPQHF.

This clone was found once. The chain is built from TRBV7-9 and TRBJ1-4; the match to TRBD1 covers 8 bases. V was pared by 1 base and J by 14 bases, with 12 bases of the junction left unmatched. The germline CDR1 and CDR2 sequences are SEHNR and FQNEAQ (reference sequence). CDR3 length: 15 amino acids. The CDR3 spells CASSLDYTGGSRLFF. CDR3 nucleotide sequence: TGTGCCAGCAGCTTAGACTACACAGGGGGTTCGCGCCTGTTTTTT.

This clone was recorded once. The rearrangement uses TRBV7-3 and TRBJ2-1; no firm D call. The CDR3 has 12 residues. Germline CDR1 is SGHTA and CDR2 is FQGTGA. With 7 bases removed from V and 5 bases from J, the gap between germline ends came to 9 bases. The CDR3 reads CASNRLHNEQFF. In DNA, the CDR3 is TGTGCCAGCAACCGACTGCACAATGAGCAGTTCTTC.

The CDR3 region is CSARDGRQEFF. The CDR3, as DNA: TGCAGTGCTAGAGATGGTAGACAGGAGTTCTTT. The chain is built from TRBV20-1 and TRBJ1-1, with a tentative D call TRBD1 (6 bases). V shed 0 bases and J shed 14 bases, with 13 bases lying between them. Germline CDR1 DFQATT, CDR2 SNEGSKA (reference sequence). CDR3 length: 11 amino acids.

The V and J genes are TRBV25-1 and TRBJ2-1; D unclear. Germline V lookup: CDR1 MGHDK, CDR2 SYGVNS. V lost 2 bases to trimming and J lost 2 bases, with 10 bases between them. The CDR3 spans 15 residues. CDR3 protein: CASSEGRSTYNEQFF. DNA for the CDR3: TGTGCCAGCAGTGAAGGTCGCAGTACCTACAATGAGCAGTTCTTC.

The gene calls are TRBV25-1 and TRBJ1-4; no clear D gene. Germline values: CDR1 MGHDK, CDR2 SYGVNS. This CDR3 is built from 13 residues. The V end was cut by 0 bases, the J end by 10 bases, with 9 bases between. CDR3 region: CASSEYGGGKLFF. In DNA, the CDR3 is TGTGCCAGCAGTGAATATGGTGGCGGAAAACTGTTTTTT.

The chain joins TRBV19 to TRBJ1-5; D remains ambiguous. Germline V CDR1 and CDR2: LNHDA, SQIVND (reference sequence). The V end was cut by 11 bases, the J end by 0 bases, with 11 bases between. The CDR3 is 13 residues long. The CDR3: CAGSRASNQPQHF. CDR3 DNA: TGTGCCGGGAGTCGGGCTAGCAATCAGCCCCAGCATTTT.

A few counts support this clone. The chain links TRBV19 to TRBJ1-5, with 10 bases that match TRBD1. V trimming: 5 bases; J trimming: 7 bases; junction bases outside the gene matches: 5. The germline gives CDR1 LNHDA, CDR2 SQIVND (reference sequence). This CDR3 is built from 14 residues. CDR3 loop: CASSGTGVEQPQHF. CDR3 DNA: TGTGCCAGTAGTGGGACAGGGGTTGAACAGCCCCAGCATTTT.

The V gene is TRBV2, the J gene TRBJ2-1; 13 bases line up with TRBD2. This CDR3 has 15 amino acids. Germline V gives CDR1 SNHLY, CDR2 FYNNEI. V lost 8 bases and J lost 4; bases outside the gene matches: 5. The CDR3 bases are TGTGCCAGCTTGGGACTAGCGGGATATTACAATGAGCAGTTCTTC. Protein product: CASLGLAGYYNEQFF.

This clone has a single count. The rearrangement uses TRBV9 and TRBJ2-5, with 11 bases matching TRBD2. The V gene's germline CDR1 is SGDLS and CDR2 YYNGEE. Unmatched junction bases numbered 12, after V lost 3 bases and J lost 5 bases. This CDR3 contains 17 residues. The CDR3 DNA follows: TGTGCCAGCAGCGACGGGACTAGCGGAGGAGAACGTGAGACCCAGTACTTC. Translation gives CASSDGTSGGERETQYF.

This rearrangement joins TRBV4-1 to TRBJ2-7, with 8 bases that match TRBD2. The V gene's germline CDR1 is MGHRA and CDR2 YSYEKL. The ends lost 0 bases at V and 3 bases at J; junction bases unmatched: 1. This CDR3 has 14 residues. The CDR3 bases are TGCGCCAGCAGCCAAGATGCGGGGGGCTACGAGCAGTACTTC. Translating gives CASSQDAGGYEQYF.

This clone was seen a handful of times. This rearrangement joins TRBV9 to TRBJ2-5, with 9 bases identical to TRBD1. V gave up 3 bases and J gave up 4 bases; unmatched junction bases: 10. The CDR3 totals 16 residues. CDR1 is SGDLS and CDR2 is YYNGEE in the germline V gene. CDR3 sequence: CASSAGQGRGGETQYF. CDR3 bases: TGTGCCAGCAGCGCTGGACAGGGGCGAGGTGGAGAGACCCAGTACTTC.

The rearrangement joins TRBV27 to TRBJ2-7; D is ambiguous. The CDR3 has 13 residues. Germline loops: CDR1 MNHEY, CDR2 SMNVEV (reference sequence). The ends were cut back, 4 bases at V and 6 bases at J, with 13 bases in the middle. The CDR3 nucleotides read TGTGCCAGCAGTTACAACCCGGGTGTCGAGCAGTACTTC. Its translation is CASSYNPGVEQYF.

The CDR3 DNA follows: TGTGCCAGCAGTTGGACTAGCGGGAGGGCCGAAATCTACAATGAGCAGTTCTTC. As protein: CASSWTSGRAEIYNEQFF. The chain recombines TRBV27 with TRBJ2-1, with 15 bases fitting TRBD2. CDR3 length equals 18 residues. Unmatched junction bases numbered 7, after V lost 4 bases and J lost 3 bases. The V gene's germline CDR1 is MNHEY and CDR2 SMNVEV (reference sequence).

This chain links TRBV7-8 with TRBJ2-1; D may be TRBD2 (6 bases). This CDR3 region has 17 residues. Trimming pared 5 bases from V and 0 bases from J, leaving 17 bases between. Germline lookup yields CDR1 SGHVS and CDR2 FQNEAQ. The DNA for the CDR3 is TGTGCCAGCAGCCCCGAGGACGGGAGATTCTCCTACAATGAGCAGTTCTTC. Translation: CASSPEDGRFSYNEQFF. The entire variable domain, with the rest obtained from reference TRBV7-8 and TRBJ2-1, is as follows: GAGVSQSPRYKVAKRGQDVALRCDPISGHVSLFWYQQALGQGPEFLTYFQNEAQLDKSGLPSDRFFAERPEGSVSTLKIQRTQQEDSAVYLCASSPEDGRFSYNEQFFGPGTRLTVL.

This chain joins TRBV7-3 and TRBJ2-1, with TRBD2 matching 11 bases. CDR1 SGHTA and CDR2 FQGTGA come from the germline V gene. V lost 6 bases and J lost 7; bases outside the gene matches: 8. The CDR3 runs 15 residues. The CDR3 reads CASSATSGVLNEQFF. In nucleotides, the CDR3 is TGTGCCAGCAGTGCGACTAGCGGGGTATTAAATGAGCAGTTCTTC.

V and J are TRBV28 and TRBJ2-5; 10 bases align to TRBD2. The CDR3 is 17 amino acids. V trimming: 4 bases; J trimming: 5 bases; junction bases outside the gene matches: 13. Germline lookup yields CDR1 MDHEN and CDR2 SYDVKM. The CDR3 spells CASSSPFLAGELETQYF. The CDR3, as DNA: TGTGCCAGCAGTTCCCCTTTCCTAGCGGGAGAGTTGGAGACCCAGTACTTC.

The rearrangement joins TRBV28 to TRBJ2-3, with 9 bases lining up with TRBD1. This CDR3 has 15 residues. J lost 6 bases, V lost 5 bases, and 9 bases had no gene match. Germline CDR1 and CDR2: MDHEN and SYDVKM. The CDR3, as DNA: TGTGCCAGCAGTACCCAACAGGGGGCCCCGGATACGCAGTATTTT. It codes for CASSTQQGAPDTQYF.

This chain joins TRBV11-3 and TRBJ1-1, with D uncertain. The CDR3 has 14 residues. Deletions cut 4 bases from V and 5 bases from J, with 14 bases between. CDR1 and CDR2 from the germline V gene are SGHNT and YENEEA. For the CDR3, the DNA is TGTGCCAGCAGCTCGCATCGGGGTGGAACTGAAGCTTTCTTT. Protein product: CASSSHRGGTEAFF.

The chain uses TRBV5-4 and TRBJ2-2, with 8 bases fitting TRBD1. The V gene's germline CDR1 is SGHNT and CDR2 YYREEE (reference sequence). This CDR3 region has 14 residues. The chain's CDR3 is CASSRGHDTGELFF. CDR3 bases: TGTGCTTCGTCCAGGGGGCATGACACCGGGGAGCTGTTTTTT. Combining the CDR3 with reference TRBV5-4 and TRBJ2-2 gives the whole variable domain ETGVTQSPTHLIKTRGQQVTLRCSSQSGHNTVSWYQQALGQGPQFIFQYYREEENGRGNFPPRFSGLQFPNYSSELNVNALELDDSALYLCASSRGHDTGELFFGEGSRLTVL.

The V gene is TRBV4-2, the J gene TRBJ2-1; 7 bases align to TRBD1. V shed 6 bases and J 13 bases; nucleotides not matched to a gene: 9. Germline CDR1 is LGHNA and CDR2 is YNFKEQ. The CDR3 sequence is 12 residues long. CDR3 sequence (DNA): TGTGCCAGCAGAGACGGGACAGACTCACAGTTCTTC. Its translation is CASRDGTDSQFF.

V usage is TRBV30 and J usage is TRBJ1-5; D is perhaps TRBD1 (5 bases). The V end was cut by 5 bases, the J end by 7 bases, with 15 bases between. This CDR3 is 13 amino acids long. Germline assignment: CDR1 GTSNPN and CDR2 SVGIG (reference sequence). The CDR3 nucleotides are TGTGCCTGGGGGAAGGGGCTAGAACAGCCCCAGCATTTT. Its translation: CAWGKGLEQPQHF.

This chain joins TRBV5-1 and TRBJ2-1, with TRBD1 matching over 9 bases. The CDR3 is 16 residues long. V was pared by 2 bases and J by 4 bases, with 7 bases of the junction left unmatched. Looked up from germline, CDR1 is SGHRS and CDR2 is YFSETQ. CDR3 bases: TGCGCCAGCAGCTTTTTGGGGACAGGGTCTTACAATGAGCAGTTCTTC. It encodes CASSFLGTGSYNEQFF. Variable domain in full (rest from reference TRBV5-1 and TRBJ2-1): KAGVTQTPRYLIKTRGQQVTLSCSPISGHRSVSWYQQTPGQGLQFLFEYFSETQRNKGNFPGRFSGRQFSNSRSEMNVSTLELGDSALYLCASSFLGTGSYNEQFFGPGTRLTVL.